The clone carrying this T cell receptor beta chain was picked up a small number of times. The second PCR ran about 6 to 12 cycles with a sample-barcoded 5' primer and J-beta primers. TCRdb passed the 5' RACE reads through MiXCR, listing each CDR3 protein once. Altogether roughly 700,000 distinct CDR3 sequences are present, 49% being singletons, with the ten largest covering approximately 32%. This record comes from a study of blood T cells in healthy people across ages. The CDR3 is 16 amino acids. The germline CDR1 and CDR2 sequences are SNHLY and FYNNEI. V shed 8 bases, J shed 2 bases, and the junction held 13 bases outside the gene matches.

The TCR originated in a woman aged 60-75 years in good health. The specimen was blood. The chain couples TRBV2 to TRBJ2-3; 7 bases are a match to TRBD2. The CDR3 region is CASDGRRAGLTDTQYF. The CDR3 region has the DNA TGTGCCAGCGACGGGAGGAGAGCGGGGCTCACAGATACGCAGTATTTT.